This T cell receptor beta chain was profiled in a study of T-cell memory formation after mild COVID-19. Study at large: TCR clusters were mostly donor specific.

Constant-segment primers were used for 5'RACE, and the resulting TCR alpha and TCR beta cDNA libraries carried sample barcodes and UMIs. TCRdb re-called the 5' RACE reads with MiXCR, one entry per CDR3 protein. Among 380,000 or so distinct CDR3 sequences listed, around an eighth were seen once. The study's findings and limits: Clones that contracted clustered mainly in CM and EM if CD4+ and in EMRA if CD8+.

About this clonotype itself: Its target is not known.

The junction had 5 bases not matched to a gene; V was cut back by 1 base and J by 4 bases. The CDR3 is made up of 16 amino acids. Germline V gene data show CDR1 as LGHNA and CDR2 as YSLEER. The receptor was isolated from a young man who had mild COVID-19 (a few samples of this study predate the infection). Cell type and time point are not known. This rearrangement joins TRBV4-3 to TRBJ1-2; 11 bases map to TRBD1. The sequenced sample consisted of PBMCs or a T cell subset sorted from them (not recorded which). This CDR3 reads CASSQGRDRGFYGYTF. DNA for the CDR3: TGCGCCAGCAGCCAAGGGCGGGACAGGGGGTTCTATGGCTACACCTTC.